This T cell receptor beta chain originates from a study of blood T cells in healthy people across ages. General study findings and limits: As age increased, TCR beta diversity per million T cells fell in a roughly linear fashion. It was found that TCR beta diversity correlated strongly with the percentage of naive T cells. No conclusive comparison of naive versus antigen-experienced cells was possible with unsorted PBMCs.

Total RNA, at least 6 micrograms per sample, came from PBMCs. A remark on this clonotype: Its specificity is unknown.

Next came a second PCR, run for about 7 to 12 cycles, which used a sample-barcoded 5' primer along with a J-beta primer mix. A single record per CDR3 protein comes from TCRdb applying MiXCR to the 5' RACE reads. The data show about 1,600,000 distinct CDR3 sequences, approximately 38% seen once. Sample: blood. The source is a young woman in good health.

The CDR3, as DNA: TGTGCCAGCAGTCGGGACTTCTCTTCCTCCTACGAGCAGTACTTC. Translating gives CASSRDFSSSYEQYF. The chain couples TRBV6-6 to TRBJ2-7; D might be TRBD2 (6 bases). Germline lookup yields CDR1 MNHNY and CDR2 SVGAGI (reference sequence). V was cut by 5 bases and J by 0 bases, with 14 bases left in between. The CDR3 has 15 residues.